The 27 T cell receptor beta chains presented below share a single source sample, sequenced in a study of blood T cell repertoires in COVID-19. Measured with immunoSEQ multiplex PCR; TCRdb has only the in-frame clones, and not every one. The profile shows approximately 210,000 clones, under 95% of them singletons. The sample taken for sequencing was peripheral blood. These receptors were collected from a man younger than 45 with acute or convalescent COVID-19.

V gene TRBV5-1 combines with J gene TRBJ2-3, with 7 bases matching TRBD1. After removal of 2 bases from V and 5 bases from J, the junction contained 5 bases not matched to a gene. CDR3 length: 14 amino acids. Germline lookup yields CDR1 SGHRS and CDR2 YFSETQ. The CDR3: CASSFDRVGDTQYF. The CDR3 bases are TGCGCCAGCAGCTTTGACAGGGTGGGAGATACGCAGTATTTT.

The V call is TRBV5-1, the J call TRBJ2-2, with D uncertain. V was clipped by 0 bases and J by 6 bases, with 6 bases between them. Germline loops: CDR1 SGHRS, CDR2 YFSETQ. This CDR3 contains 13 residues. The DNA for the CDR3 is TGCGCCAGCAGCTTGGACGCGGCCGGGGAGCTGTTTTTT. Residues: CASSLDAAGELFF.

J is TRBJ1-4 and V is TRBV5-1; D is unclear. CDR1 is SGHRS, CDR2 YFSETQ, per germline. The CDR3 length is 16 residues. Between the trimmed V and J ends, which lost 4 bases and 3 bases, there was a span of 16 bases. CDR3 DNA sequence: TGCGCCAGCAGCCCCCCCACGGGGATGCCTAATGAAAAACTGTTTTTT. Its translation: CASSPPTGMPNEKLFF. Full variable domain (remainder filled in from reference TRBV5-1 and TRBJ1-4): KAGVTQTPRYLIKTRGQQVTLSCSPISGHRSVSWYQQTPGQGLQFLFEYFSETQRNKGNFPGRFSGRQFSNSRSEMNVSTLELGDSALYLCASSPPTGMPNEKLFFGSGTQLSVL.

The chain links TRBV4-1 to TRBJ2-7; TRBD2 is a possible D gene (5 bases). Germline CDR1 reads MGHRA; CDR2 reads YSYEKL. The CDR3 has 15 residues. V was shortened by 1 base and J by 2 bases, with 12 bases between the two germline ends. The CDR3 nucleotides are TGCGCCAGCAGCCAAGTCGGGGTTAGGCCCTACGAGCAGTACTTC. This translates into CASSQVGVRPYEQYF.

The rearrangement links TRBV7-3 to TRBJ1-2; tentative D call: TRBD1 (5 bases). Germline V CDR1 and CDR2: SGHTA, FQGTGA. CDR3 size: 14 residues. V shed 5 bases and J shed 6 bases, with 16 bases lying between them. CDR3 sequence reads: CASSRDAGGDGYTF. The DNA for the CDR3 is TGTGCCAGCAGCCGAGATGCGGGAGGGGATGGCTACACCTTC.

The chain uses TRBV5-1 and TRBJ2-5; D ambiguous. Trimming removed 0 bases from V and 1 base from J, with 7 bases in between. The germline V gene has CDR1 SGHRS and CDR2 YFSETQ. This CDR3 spans 14 amino acids. The CDR3 nucleotides are TGCGCCAGCAGCTTGGAGCGCTCCCAAGAGACCCAGTACTTC. It specifies CASSLERSQETQYF.

The chain combines TRBV5-1 with TRBJ2-5; TRBD1 agrees at 7 bases. The CDR3 runs 14 residues. Losses at the gene ends were 6 bases for V and 4 bases for J; bases not matched to a gene: 9. The germline V gene encodes CDR1 SGHRS and CDR2 YFSETQ. CDR3 in amino acids: CASKIGGGTETQYF. In DNA form, the CDR3 reads TGCGCCAGCAAGATAGGGGGCGGTACAGAGACCCAGTACTTC. Using reference TRBV5-1 and TRBJ2-5 for the parts outside the CDR3, the full variable domain is KAGVTQTPRYLIKTRGQQVTLSCSPISGHRSVSWYQQTPGQGLQFLFEYFSETQRNKGNFPGRFSGRQFSNSRSEMNVSTLELGDSALYLCASKIGGGTETQYFGPGTRLLVL.

In this sample, this clone turned up once. The V call is TRBV28, the J call TRBJ1-6; D ambiguous. Germline assignment: CDR1 MDHEN and CDR2 SYDVKM. The ends were cut back, 5 bases at V and 1 base at J, with 9 bases in the middle. This CDR3 comprises 15 residues. The CDR3 DNA reads as TGTGCCAGCAGTGGAACGGGTTCCTATAATTCACCCCTCCACTTT. Its translation is CASSGTGSYNSPLHF. Complete variable domain (other parts from reference TRBV28 and TRBJ1-6): DVKVTQSSRYLVKRTGEKVFLECVQDMDHENMFWYRQDPGLGLRLIYFSYDVKMKEKGDIPEGYSVSREKKERFSLILESASTNQTSMYLCASSGTGSYNSPLHFGNGTRLTVT.

The J gene is TRBJ2-1, the V gene TRBV12-3 or TRBV12-4; a weak D match, TRBD2 (5 bases). Trimming took off 6 bases at V and 2 bases at J, with 8 bases between the two ends. This CDR3 region has 13 residues. The CDR3 here is CASSLGTYNEQFF. The CDR3 DNA follows: TGTGCCAGCAGCCTCGGGACCTACAATGAGCAGTTCTTC.

This rearrangement joins TRBV7-9 to TRBJ2-7; maybe TRBD1 (6 bases). The CDR3 sequence is 12 residues long. Trimming took 2 bases from V and 7 from J, leaving 9 bases between them. CDR1 and CDR2 (germline): SEHNR, FQNEAQ (reference sequence). The CDR3 sequence is CASSLSRGEQYF. CDR3 nucleotide sequence: TGTGCCAGCAGCTTATCCAGGGGAGAGCAGTACTTC.

This clone was detected only once. CDR3 bases: TGTGCCAGCAGTTTAGGGGACAGGCTCTATGGCTACACCTTC. Protein: CASSLGDRLYGYTF. The chain joins TRBV28 to TRBJ1-2; 8 bases match TRBD1. Germline-derived CDR1 and CDR2 are MDHEN and SYDVKM. The CDR3 length is 14 residues. V dropped 2 bases and J dropped 4; count of bases not matched to a gene: 3.

The V and J genes are TRBV6-1 and TRBJ1-4; possibly TRBD1 for D (6 bases). This CDR3 has 12 residues. Germline V lookup: CDR1 MNHNS, CDR2 SASEGT. V was trimmed by 3 bases and J by 8 bases, leaving 7 bases between them. CDR3 in DNA: TGTGCCAGCAGTGAGAGGGGGGAAAAACTGTTTTTT. Its protein is CASSERGEKLFF.

V gene TRBV19 combines with J gene TRBJ1-1, with a possible D match to TRBD1 (5 bases). V was cut by 7 bases and J by 4 bases, with 13 bases left in between. Per germline, CDR1 LNHDA and CDR2 SQIVND (reference sequence). This CDR3 comprises 13 residues. Written as DNA, the CDR3 is TGTGCCAGTAAAGGGGCGGGGCGCACTGAAGCTTTCTTT. Protein product: CASKGAGRTEAFF.

J is TRBJ2-3 and V is TRBV7-9, with 10 bases matching TRBD2. Germline V gene data show CDR1 as SEHNR and CDR2 as FQNEAQ (reference sequence). V lost 1 base, J lost 2 bases, and 6 bases stayed unmatched. The length of the CDR3 is 17 residues. The CDR3, as DNA: TGTGCCAGCAGCTTAGGGATAGCGGGGGGTCCCACAGATACGCAGTATTTT. This encodes CASSLGIAGGPTDTQYF.

This chain connects TRBV6-5 to TRBJ1-6; unclear D gene. Trimming removed 6 bases at V and 13 bases at J, with 13 bases between. The CDR3 consists of 12 residues. Germline lookup yields CDR1 MNHEY and CDR2 SVGAGI. CDR3: CASSYTAGPLHF. CDR3 nucleotides: TGTGCCAGCAGCTACACCGCGGGGCCCCTCCACTTT.

This chain joins TRBV25-1 and TRBJ2-7; no reliable D call. Germline loops: CDR1 MGHDK, CDR2 SYGVNS. Trimming shortened V by 1 base and J by 2 bases, and 6 bases separated the two germline ends. This CDR3 contains 13 residues. This CDR3 reads CASSESPTYEQYF. The CDR3 DNA reads as TGTGCCAGCAGTGAATCTCCTACCTACGAGCAGTACTTC.

This chain's CDR3 is CASSHIRRSSGMEETQYF. As DNA, the CDR3 is TGCGCCAGCAGCCATATTCGAAGGTCTAGCGGGATGGAAGAGACCCAGTACTTC. This sequence joins TRBV4-1 and TRBJ2-5, with 9 bases aligning to TRBD2. Germline loops: CDR1 MGHRA, CDR2 YSYEKL. The J segment lost 3 bases and the V segment lost 3 bases, leaving 14 bases of the junction unmatched. This CDR3 is built from 18 residues.

The table lists this clone with a count of one. The chain carries TRBV11-2 and TRBJ2-5; TRBD1 is a possible D gene (6 bases). The CDR3 has 15 residues. V gave up 7 bases and J gave up 5 bases, with 20 bases separating them. The germline CDR1 and CDR2 sequences are SGHAT and FQNNGV. CDR3 region: CASTIVQGYGETQYF. CDR3 nucleotide sequence: TGTGCCAGCACCATAGTCCAGGGGTATGGGGAGACCCAGTACTTC.

The chain recombines TRBV30 with TRBJ1-6; D might be TRBD1 (6 bases). Looked up from germline, CDR1 is GTSNPN and CDR2 is SVGIG (reference sequence). Trimming took off 3 bases at V and 4 bases at J, with 7 bases between the two ends. This CDR3 has 13 amino acids. Written as DNA, the CDR3 is TGTGCCTGGAGAGGACAGTATAATTCACCCCTCCACTTT. This encodes CAWRGQYNSPLHF.

The chain couples TRBV7-9 to TRBJ2-7; 9 bases line up with TRBD1. The CDR3 is made up of 12 amino acids. Germline trimming cut 11 bases from V and 3 bases from J; bases unmatched to any gene: 5. CDR1 and CDR2 (germline): SEHNR, FQNEAQ (reference sequence). The CDR3 nucleotides read TGTGCCGTACGACAGGGGGACTACGAGCAGTACTTC. Amino acid sequence: CAVRQGDYEQYF.

V and J are TRBV7-9 and TRBJ1-5; 10 bases are shared with TRBD1. J was trimmed by 8 bases and V by 5 bases; bases with no gene match: 9. This CDR3 comprises 15 residues. Germline V gives CDR1 SEHNR, CDR2 FQNEAQ (reference sequence). The CDR3 nucleotides are TGTGCCAGCAGCCTAGGACAGGGGGTATATGAGCCCCAGCATTTT. Translated: CASSLGQGVYEPQHF. The variable domain in full, with the rest retrieved from reference TRBV7-9 and TRBJ1-5, is DTGVSQNPRHKITKRGQNVTFRCDPISEHNRLYWYRQTLGQGPEFLTYFQNEAQLEKSRLLSDRFSAERPKGSFSTLEIQRTEQGDSAMYLCASSLGQGVYEPQHFGDGTRLSIL.

The genes are TRBV28 and TRBJ1-5; 7 nucleotides match TRBD1. The germline CDR1 and CDR2 sequences are MDHEN and SYDVKM. The CDR3 has 15 residues. V shed 2 bases, J shed 4 bases, and the junction held 5 bases outside the gene matches. CDR3 sequence: CASSLRGRPNQPQHF. The CDR3 coding sequence is TGTGCCAGCAGTTTAAGGGGGCGCCCAAATCAGCCCCAGCATTTT.

The chain joins TRBV19 to TRBJ2-3; D perhaps matches TRBD2 (5 bases). The germline V gene encodes CDR1 LNHDA and CDR2 SQIVND (reference sequence). The V end was cut by 5 bases, the J end by 3 bases, with 15 bases between. This CDR3 comprises 15 residues. The CDR3 here is CASSPGRGRTDTQYF. In nucleotides, the CDR3 is TGTGCCAGTAGTCCCGGACGGGGTCGAACAGATACGCAGTATTTT.

The chain couples TRBV18 to TRBJ2-1, with TRBD2 as a possible D gene (6 bases). V was pared by 1 base and J by 0 bases, with 10 bases between. CDR3 size: 16 residues. Germline V CDR1 and CDR2: KGHSH, LQKENI. CDR3 sequence: CASSPRGAPSYNEQFF. The CDR3 nucleotides are TGTGCCAGCTCACCACGCGGGGCTCCCTCCTACAATGAGCAGTTCTTC.

CDR3 protein: CASSESGRNTGELFF. The CDR3 nucleotides are TGTGCCAGCAGTGAAAGCGGGAGGAACACCGGGGAGCTGTTTTTT. J is TRBJ2-2 and V is TRBV2, with 8 bases that match TRBD2. The germline CDR1 and CDR2 sequences are SNHLY and FYNNEI. Trimming took 2 bases from V and 1 from J; bases not matched to a gene: 0. This CDR3 spans 15 amino acids.

The chain couples TRBV6-5 to TRBJ1-2, with 7 bases that match TRBD1. CDR1 MNHEY and CDR2 SVGAGI come from the germline V gene. This CDR3 contains 13 residues. Unmatched junction bases numbered 11, after V lost 9 bases and J lost 7 bases. The CDR3 loop is CASNQGDGGGYTF. The CDR3 bases are TGTGCCAGTAATCAGGGGGATGGCGGTGGCTACACCTTC.

The chain uses TRBV5-1 and TRBJ2-3; D gene uncertain. The CDR3 has 12 amino acids. V lost 4 bases to trimming and J lost 6 bases, with 9 bases between them. Germline-derived CDR1 and CDR2 are SGHRS and YFSETQ. The CDR3 DNA follows: TGCGCCAGCAGCCGTAGATCCGATACGCAGTATTTT. It translates to CASSRRSDTQYF.